Presented here are 18 T cell receptor beta chains from one specimen sequenced in a study of T cells in Graves' hyperthyroidism and ophthalmopathy. Regions amplified from RNA transcripts were the TCR beta CDR3 regions. Researchers ran a first-round RT-PCR on the TCR CDR3 using the HTBI primer set. TCRdb ran MiXCR on the multiplex PCR reads and lists one entry per CDR3 protein. The data contain roughly 360,000 distinct CDR3 sequences, about 13% of them singletons. The sample was blood. These receptors originate from a young man with Graves' hyperthyroidism that later progressed to Graves' ophthalmopathy.

This clonotype has only a few counts. This rearrangement joins TRBV6-1 to TRBJ2-2, with D uncertain. V was shortened by 6 bases and J by 1 base, with 9 bases between the two germline ends. There are 14 residues in the CDR3. Germline assignment: CDR1 MNHNS and CDR2 SASEGT. CDR3 coding DNA: TGTGCCAGCAGATGGACGGAGAACACCGGGGAGCTGTTTTTT. It is translated as CASRWTENTGELFF.

This clonotype has ten or more counts. The V and J genes are TRBV18 and TRBJ1-4; D not certain. V was clipped by 6 bases and J by 4 bases, with 12 bases between them. The CDR3 totals 14 residues. CDR1 is KGHSH, CDR2 LQKENI, per germline. The CDR3, as DNA: TGTGCCAGCTCCCCTACAGAGGTTAATGAAAAACTGTTTTTT. Residues: CASSPTEVNEKLFF. Using reference TRBV18 and TRBJ1-4 for the parts outside the CDR3, the full variable domain is NAGVMQNPRHLVRRRGQEARLRCSPMKGHSHVYWYRQLPEEGLKFMVYLQKENIIDESGMPKERFSAEFPKEGPSILRIQQVVRGDSAAYFCASSPTEVNEKLFFGSGTQLSVL.

The sample holds many counts of this clonotype. This chain joins TRBV12-3 or TRBV12-4 and TRBJ2-2, with unresolved D. The CDR3 loop spans 12 amino acids. V lost 2 bases to trimming and J lost 6 bases, with 4 bases between them. The DNA of the CDR3 is TGTGCCAGCAGTTTAAATTCCGGGGAGCTGTTTTTT. Translating it yields CASSLNSGELFF.

This clonotype was detected only a few times. This chain links TRBV18 with TRBJ2-7; TRBD1 might be the D (6 bases). Germline CDR1 reads KGHSH; CDR2 reads LQKENI. CDR3 size: 15 residues. V was trimmed by 0 bases and J by 7 bases, leaving 16 bases between them. CDR3 in amino acids: CASSPPTGHTLEQYF. In DNA form, the CDR3 reads TGTGCCAGCTCACCACCGACAGGTCATACTCTGGAGCAGTACTTC. Looking up the rest from reference TRBV18 and TRBJ2-7 gives the full variable domain: NAGVMQNPRHLVRRRGQEARLRCSPMKGHSHVYWYRQLPEEGLKFMVYLQKENIIDESGMPKERFSAEFPKEGPSILRIQQVVRGDSAAYFCASSPPTGHTLEQYFGPGTRLTVT.

The sample holds a few counts of this clonotype. The chain is built from TRBV24-1 and TRBJ2-5; D gene ambiguous. Germline loops: CDR1 KGHDR, CDR2 SFDVKD. This CDR3 spans 16 amino acids. V shed 4 bases and J shed 1 base, with 15 bases lying between them. Here the CDR3 DNA reads TGTGCCACCAGTGACGCCGCACGGTCTACCCAAGAGACCCAGTACTTC. Translated: CATSDAARSTQETQYF.

This clonotype has ten or more counts. The V gene is TRBV12-3 or TRBV12-4, the J gene TRBJ2-2; D remains ambiguous. This CDR3 has 15 residues. With 6 bases removed from V and 0 bases from J, the gap between germline ends came to 11 bases. The CDR3 sequence is CASSPSRANTGELFF. The CDR3 bases are TGTGCCAGCAGCCCCTCTAGAGCGAACACCGGGGAGCTGTTTTTT.

CDR3 protein: CASGFSGGYTF. Here the CDR3 DNA reads TGTGCTAGTGGTTTTTCAGGGGGCTACACCTTC. This sequence joins TRBV12-5 and TRBJ1-2; D is perhaps TRBD1 (5 bases). The CDR3 totals 11 residues. V was shortened by 3 bases and J by 8 bases, with 7 bases between the two germline ends. Germline CDR1 is LGHNT and CDR2 is FRNRAP.

At least ten counts were recorded for this clonotype. The rearrangement links TRBV27 to TRBJ2-1, with 7 bases lining up with TRBD1. Per germline, CDR1 MNHEY and CDR2 SMNVEV (reference sequence). V lost 6 bases and J lost 7; bases outside the gene matches: 9. This CDR3 is 14 amino acids long. As DNA, the CDR3 is TGTGCCAGCAGCGGGCCGGGACAGATTAATGAGCAGTTCTTC. Protein product: CASSGPGQINEQFF.

V gene TRBV7-6 combines with J gene TRBJ1-6; no reliable D call. V dropped 5 bases and J dropped 5 bases, with 7 bases sitting between them. This CDR3 region has 13 residues. CDR1 is SGHVS, CDR2 FNYEAQ, per germline. The CDR3 bases are TGTGCCAGCAGCCATAGGGATAATTCACCCCTCCACTTT. Its protein is CASSHRDNSPLHF.

This clonotype was observed a few times. The chain joins TRBV3-1 to TRBJ2-7; 7 bases align to TRBD1. Unmatched junction bases numbered 2, after V lost 3 bases and J lost 0 bases. This CDR3 is 14 amino acids long. Germline V gene data show CDR1 as LGHDT and CDR2 as YNNKEL (reference sequence). Written as DNA, the CDR3 is TGTGCCAGCAGCCACAGACAGGGCTCCTACGAGCAGTACTTC. Its protein is CASSHRQGSYEQYF.

As to this clonotype: A much bigger clone sits one base away, suggesting this may be a read error. The chain recombines TRBV12-3 or TRBV12-4 with TRBJ1-4; D gene ambiguous. The CDR3 has 12 residues. The CDR3 bases are TGTGCCAGCAGTTCCGCCATGGAAAAACTGGTTTTT. Its translation: CASSSAMEKLVF.

On this clonotype itself: A much larger clone lies one base from this, so it may be a read error. The rearrangement joins TRBV6-2 or TRBV6-3 to TRBJ2-7; 7 nucleotides agree with TRBD1. The CDR3 runs 15 residues. Germline CDR1 is MNHEY and CDR2 is SVGEGT. CDR3 sequence reads: CVSSSDRTGDYEQYF. CDR3 coding DNA: TGTGTCAGCAGTTCCGACCGGACAGGTGACTACGAGCAGTACTTC.

This clonotype was picked up a small number of times. The chain recombines TRBV20-1 with TRBJ2-1; TRBD1 agrees at 10 bases. Germline V gene data show CDR1 as DFQATT and CDR2 as SNEGSKA (reference sequence). This CDR3 has 15 amino acids. V gave up 3 bases and J gave up 2 bases; unmatched junction bases: 4. CDR3 residues: CSASTGTGAYNEQFF. For the CDR3, the DNA is TGCAGTGCTAGCACCGGGACAGGGGCCTACAATGAGCAGTTCTTC.

This clonotype was detected ten times or more. V and J are TRBV10-3 and TRBJ2-5; no definite D call. V lost 2 bases, J lost 1 base, and 14 bases lay in between. Germline lookup yields CDR1 ENHRY and CDR2 SYGVKD. The CDR3 covers 16 residues. The CDR3 nucleotides are TGTGCCATCAGTGAGCTAAGGTCTGGAATCCAAGAGACCCAGTACTTC. Residues: CAISELRSGIQETQYF.

This clonotype was picked up many times. The chain combines TRBV12-5 with TRBJ1-5; D call uncertain. The CDR3 runs 13 residues. Germline CDR1 LGHNT, CDR2 FRNRAP. V was trimmed by 5 bases and J by 2 bases, leaving 7 bases between them. CDR3 protein: CASGPRGNQPQHF. The CDR3 DNA sequence: TGTGCTAGTGGTCCTCGTGGCAATCAGCCCCAGCATTTT.

This clonotype was seen at least ten times. The rearrangement joins TRBV6-1 to TRBJ2-7; a possible D gene is TRBD2 (5 bases). In germline, CDR1 is MNHNS, CDR2 SASEGT. The CDR3 totals 15 residues. V gave up 1 base and J gave up 2 bases, with 12 bases separating them. The CDR3: CASSEVFLATYEQYF. The DNA of the CDR3 is TGTGCCAGCAGTGAAGTTTTTCTAGCCACCTACGAGCAGTACTTC.

This clonotype was observed a handful of times. The chain uses TRBV13 and TRBJ1-4, with D unresolved. Trimming shortened V by 5 bases and J by 7 bases, and 8 bases separated the two germline ends. Looked up from germline, CDR1 is PRHDT and CDR2 is FYEKMQ (reference sequence). The CDR3 extends over 12 amino acids. The CDR3: CASSRWAEKLFF. In DNA, the CDR3 is TGTGCCAGCAGCAGGTGGGCTGAAAAACTGTTTTTT.

The gene calls are TRBV7-9 and TRBJ2-3, with D perhaps matching TRBD1 or TRBD2 (6 bases each). This CDR3 comprises 17 residues. V lost 5 bases, J lost 5 bases, and 23 bases lay in between. CDR1 and CDR2 (germline): SEHNR, FQNEAQ (reference sequence). The chain's CDR3 is CASSKRGVPLLGDTQYF. The CDR3 bases are TGTGCCAGCAGCAAAAGGGGGGTCCCATTGCTAGGAGATACGCAGTATTTT.